This T cell receptor beta chain was sequenced during a study of siplizumab effects on memory and regulatory T cells. Clones were sequenced by immunoSEQ multiplex PCR, and TCRdb holds only the in-frame ones, with some missing. This sample carries approximately 97,000 clones, about 94% of them seen once, and the ten largest clones take about 1.1%. Study results and limitations: With siplizumab, Treg-derived clones averaged around 69% of mappable alloreactive CD4+ clones, versus 26.9% in controls. The alloresponse seemed to draw substantially on naive T cells, which appeared more diverse than memory cells. Unstimulated subsets accounted for the mapping of only a minor share of the clones that were alloreactive. Naive versus memory phenotype went unassigned for roughly 75-96% of proliferating CD4+ or CD8+ clones.

CDR3 length equals 15 residues. The V and J ends lost 10 bases and 1 base respectively, with 16 bases between them. Germline assignment: CDR1 SNHLY and CDR2 FYNNEI. As concerns this clone: The antigen is unknown.

This receptor was obtained from a human donor in good health. This rearrangement joins TRBV2 to TRBJ2-2, with D possibly TRBD2 on 6 matching bases. Material: CD4+ T cells sorted from blood. The CDR3 spells CATVSGTQNTGELFF. DNA for the CDR3: TGTGCCACCGTCTCCGGGACTCAGAACACCGGGGAGCTGTTTTTT.